These T cell receptor beta chains were read from a single sample in a study of blood T cell repertoires in COVID-19. The data were produced by immunoSEQ multiplex PCR, yet TCRdb's version contains in-frame clones alone and is incomplete. Seen here are under 45,000 clones, over 70% observed once, and the top ten hold over 9%. Material for sequencing was peripheral blood. These receptors were collected from a human donor in a cohort sampled during active COVID-19. Each CDR3 is given with its conserved first and last residue. Each record gives: V gene, clone size, D gene, J gene, CDR3 DNA, CDR3 protein. A D gene is named only where the DNA matches it firmly. Part of the rows lack a size; the others show once, few, many or a class for expanded clones.

TRBV12-5,NA,TRBD2,TRBJ2-2,TGTGCTAGTCGGGGGGCGAACACCGGGGAGCTGTTTTTT,CASRGANTGELFF
TRBV7-9,NA,NA,TRBJ2-7,TGTGCCAGCAGCTTAGACTCCCCAAAATTCTTC,CASSLDSPKFF
TRBV6-5,NA,NA,TRBJ2-7,TGTGCCAGCAGCCGGGGGGCCTCCTTCTACGAGCAGTACTTC,CASSRGASFYEQYF
TRBV11-2,NA,NA,TRBJ1-2,TGTGCCAGCAGCTTCCGCTATGGCTACACCTTC,CASSFRYGYTF
TRBV9,NA,TRBD2,TRBJ2-5,TGTGCCAGCAGTCTTAGCGGGGTCCCACAAGAGACCCAGTACTTC,CASSLSGVPQETQYF
TRBV7-8,once,NA,TRBJ1-1,TGTGCCAGCAGTTCCGGACAGACGAACACTGAAGCTTTCTTT,CASSSGQTNTEAFF
TRBV7-9,NA,TRBD1,TRBJ2-5,TGTGCCAGCAGCATAGACAGGGTCGGGGAGACCCAGTACTTC,CASSIDRVGETQYF
TRBV4-2,NA,NA,TRBJ1-5,TGTGCCAGCAGCCAAGATGGGCAGGGTAATCAGCCCCAGCATTTT,CASSQDGQGNQPQHF
TRBV6-2/TRBV6-3,NA,TRBD2,TRBJ2-5,TGTGCCAGCAGTTACGTTAGCGGGGGGCCCGGGCAAGAGACCCAGTACTTC,CASSYVSGGPGQETQYF
TRBV30,once,TRBD1,TRBJ1-2,TGTGCCTGGAGGGTCGGACAGGGGGCGTCAGTCTCCAACTATGGCTACACCTTC,CAWRVGQGASVSNYGYTF
TRBV24-1,NA,TRBD1,TRBJ2-1,TGTGCCACCAGTGACGAAGGGACAGGGCACAATGAGCAGTTCTTC,CATSDEGTGHNEQFF
TRBV25-1,NA,NA,TRBJ2-7,TGTGCCAGCAGTGCTACAGGCGACCCTACCTACGAGCAGTACTTC,CASSATGDPTYEQYF
TRBV11-2,NA,TRBD1,TRBJ2-1,TGTGCCAGCAGCTCGAGATTCCGGGACAGATCCAATTACAATGAGCAGTTCTTC,CASSSRFRDRSNYNEQFF
TRBV11-2,NA,NA,TRBJ1-1,TGTGCCAGCAGCTTCAATCGGGGAGCCACTGAAGCTTTCTTT,CASSFNRGATEAFF
TRBV15,NA,TRBD2,TRBJ2-7,TGTGCCACCAGCAGGACTAGCGGGGGGACTCACGAGCAGTACTTC,CATSRTSGGTHEQYF
TRBV6-2/TRBV6-3,NA,NA,TRBJ2-7,TGTGCCAGCAGTTTGTTATACGAGCAGTACTTC,CASSLLYEQYF
TRBV5-1,NA,NA,TRBJ2-2,TGCGCCAGCAGCTTGTTGGACTCTAACACCGGGGAGCTGTTTTTT,CASSLLDSNTGELFF
TRBV6-5,NA,TRBD1,TRBJ2-2,TGTGCCACGTCCCGGGACAGGGGATCCGGGGAGCTGTTTTTT,CATSRDRGSGELFF
TRBV7-2,NA,TRBD2,TRBJ2-1,TGTGCCAGCAGCTTAGCCCCGCTTGGAGCGGGAGTATACAATGAGCAGTTCTTC,CASSLAPLGAGVYNEQFF
TRBV5-6,NA,NA,TRBJ2-7,TGTGCCAGCAGCTGGTCCCAGGGCGAGCAGTACTTC,CASSWSQGEQYF
TRBV29-1,NA,TRBD1,TRBJ1-2,TGCAGCGTGTTGACAGGGTACCCCGACTATGGCTACACCTTC,CSVLTGYPDYGYTF
TRBV6-5,NA,TRBD1,TRBJ1-6,TGTGCCAGCAGTTACTCGGGACAGTACTGGTCACCCCTCCACTTT,CASSYSGQYWSPLHF
TRBV4-2,NA,NA,TRBJ2-7,TGTGCCAGCAGCCAAGGACCAGGGTTGGTACAGTACTTC,CASSQGPGLVQYF
TRBV7-9,medium-sized,TRBD2,TRBJ2-2,TGTGCCAGCAGCTTAACAGCGACTAGCGACACCGGGGAGCTGTTTTTT,CASSLTATSDTGELFF
TRBV2,NA,NA,TRBJ1-1,TGTGCCAGCAGTGAAGCGACCAGCTCTCTCAGGGCCATGCACACTGAAGCTTTCTTT,CASSEATSSLRAMHTEAFF
TRBV5-6,NA,NA,TRBJ1-1,TGTGCCAGCAGCGCCCTTACAGGGACCTCTGTGGCTTTCTTT,CASSALTGTSVAFF
TRBV15,NA,NA,TRBJ1-5,TGTGCCACCAGCAGACTTTCTGACAGTAGCAATCAGCCCCAGCATTTT,CATSRLSDSSNQPQHF
TRBV9,NA,TRBD2,TRBJ2-2,TGTGCCAGCAGCGTACTAGCGGGGGGGACCGGGGAGCTGTTTTTT,CASSVLAGGTGELFF
TRBV5-1,NA,TRBD2,TRBJ2-5,TGCGCCAGCAGCTTGCGGCGGGAGGGCCAGGAGACCCAGTACTTC,CASSLRREGQETQYF
TRBV11-2,few,TRBD1,TRBJ1-2,TGTGCCAGCAGCCATCACGGTGGCAGGGGGCGCGGGGATGGCTACACCTTC,CASSHHGGRGRGDGYTF
TRBV5-1,NA,NA,TRBJ2-5,TGCGCCAGCAGCTCGACACACCCGGGGGGCGGAAAGACCCAGTACTTC,CASSSTHPGGGKTQYF
TRBV19,NA,NA,TRBJ1-3,TGTGCCAGTATTCAGAGTGGGGCTGCTGGAAACACCATATATTTT,CASIQSGAAGNTIYF
TRBV19,NA,NA,TRBJ1-1,TGTGCCAGTATGGCCGGGGATTACCGCGGGGCTTTCTTT,CASMAGDYRGAFF
TRBV29-1,NA,NA,TRBJ1-5,TGCAGCGCCCCCTTCACGTGGGCACTCGACTATAGCAATCAGCCCCAGCATTTT,CSAPFTWALDYSNQPQHF
TRBV4-1,NA,NA,TRBJ1-1,TGCGCCAGCACCCCGGCAGGTTTGAACACTGAAGCTTTCTTT,CASTPAGLNTEAFF
TRBV7-8,NA,NA,TRBJ2-5,TGTGCCAGCAGCTCACAGGGAGGGGCCCTGGAGACCCAGTACTTC,CASSSQGGALETQYF
TRBV28,NA,NA,TRBJ1-5,TGTGCCAGCAGTTCACAGGGAAGGGATCAGCCCCAGCATTTT,CASSSQGRDQPQHF
TRBV11-2,few,TRBD2,TRBJ2-1,TGTGCCAGCAGCCTTAGCGGGGGGCAACTCGTGTGGGAGCAGTTCTTC,CASSLSGGQLVWEQFF
TRBV6-5,NA,NA,TRBJ1-2,TGTGCCAGCAGTTATGGCGGGGGGAACTATGGCTACACCTTC,CASSYGGGNYGYTF
TRBV11-2,once,TRBD1,TRBJ1-4,TGTGCCAGCAGCTTAGGCCGGACAGGGTCTGAAAAACTGTTTTTT,CASSLGRTGSEKLFF
TRBV5-5,NA,NA,TRBJ1-5,TGTGCCAGCAGCTTGGGGCCAGGAGGAGGCAATCAGCCCCAGCATTTT,CASSLGPGGGNQPQHF
TRBV6-5,NA,NA,TRBJ1-1,TGTGCCAGCAACCCCAGCAGGGGGAACACTGAAGCTTTCTTT,CASNPSRGNTEAFF
TRBV7-8,once,NA,TRBJ1-2,TGTGCCAGCAGCTTAGGGTCACCCAGGGTAGTGTTTGGCTACACCTTC,CASSLGSPRVVFGYTF
TRBV19,NA,TRBD1,TRBJ1-1,TGTGCCAGTAGTATAGCTACGACAGGGGGCTTGGGCACTGAAGCTTTCTTT,CASSIATTGGLGTEAFF
TRBV4-1,NA,TRBD1,TRBJ1-5,TGCGCCAGCAGCCAAGCAGGGGGCCTTCCACAGCCCCAGCATTTT,CASSQAGGLPQPQHF
TRBV5-1,NA,TRBD1,TRBJ2-1,TGCGCCAGCAGCTGGGACAGGGAGCAGTTCTTC,CASSWDREQFF
TRBV7-2,few,TRBD1,TRBJ1-1,TGTGCCAGCAGCTTTGCCGGGACAGCGAACACTGAAGCTTTCTTT,CASSFAGTANTEAFF
TRBV19,NA,NA,TRBJ2-7,TGTGCCAGTAGTAGGTGGCTGCAGGGGTCCTACGAGCAGTACTTC,CASSRWLQGSYEQYF
TRBV30,NA,NA,TRBJ1-2,TGTGCCTGGAGTGTGGTAGCGCCAGCTGGCTACACCTTC,CAWSVVAPAGYTF
TRBV7-7,NA,TRBD2,TRBJ2-5,TGTGCTAGCAGCAGCGGGAGCCCCAGCGAGACCCAGTACTTC,CASSSGSPSETQYF
TRBV10-2,NA,TRBD1,TRBJ2-6,TGCGCCAGCAGTGGACCGGGACAGGGGGCGTCTGGGGCCAACGTCCTGACTTTC,CASSGPGQGASGANVLTF
TRBV28,NA,NA,TRBJ2-7,TGTGCCAGCAGTTTTGGCCACGAGCAGTACTTC,CASSFGHEQYF
TRBV7-2,NA,NA,TRBJ2-7,TGTGCCAGCAGCTACTGGGACATACCTGAGGCCGAGCAGTACTTC,CASSYWDIPEAEQYF
TRBV28,once,NA,TRBJ2-2,TGTGCCAGCAGTTCCTTCGGGGCGAACACCGGGGAGCTGTTTTTT,CASSSFGANTGELFF